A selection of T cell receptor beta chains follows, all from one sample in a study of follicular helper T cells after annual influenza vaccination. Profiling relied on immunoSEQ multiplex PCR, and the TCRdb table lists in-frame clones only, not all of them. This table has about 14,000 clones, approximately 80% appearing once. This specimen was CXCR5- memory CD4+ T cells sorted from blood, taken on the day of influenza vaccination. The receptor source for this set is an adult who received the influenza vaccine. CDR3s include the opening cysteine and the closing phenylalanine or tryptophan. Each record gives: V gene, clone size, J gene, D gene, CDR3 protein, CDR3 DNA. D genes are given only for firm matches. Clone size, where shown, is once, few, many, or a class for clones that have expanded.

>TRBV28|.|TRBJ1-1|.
CASHAPGRSNTEAFF
TGTGCCAGCCATGCGCCGGGACGCTCGAACACTGAAGCTTTCTTT
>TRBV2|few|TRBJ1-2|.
CASSEVGGVGGYTF
TGTGCCAGCAGTGAAGTGGGCGGGGTAGGAGGCTACACCTTC
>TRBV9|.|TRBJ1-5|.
CASSVRGVDQPQHF
TGTGCCAGCAGCGTAAGGGGGGTGGATCAGCCCCAGCATTTT
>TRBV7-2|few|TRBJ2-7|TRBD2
CASSRGRAHPKAASYEQYF
TGTGCCAGCAGTCGAGGGAGGGCACATCCCAAAGCGGCCTCCTACGAGCAGTACTTC
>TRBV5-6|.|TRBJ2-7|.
CASSWVGGDEQYF
TGTGCCAGCAGCTGGGTGGGGGGAGACGAGCAGTACTTC
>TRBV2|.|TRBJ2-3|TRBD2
CASSRRLAGDTDTQYF
TGTGCCAGCAGCCGTAGACTAGCGGGGGACACAGATACGCAGTATTTT
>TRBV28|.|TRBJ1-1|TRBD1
CASTILPGQGARAFF
TGTGCCAGCACCATTTTACCGGGACAGGGGGCACGGGCTTTCTTT
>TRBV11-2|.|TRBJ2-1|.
CASSPFPGVGVYNEQFF
TGTGCCAGCAGCCCGTTCCCGGGGGTGGGGGTCTACAATGAGCAGTTCTTC
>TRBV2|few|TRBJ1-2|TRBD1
CASSEGRDRGYGYTF
TGTGCCAGCAGTGAGGGACGGGACAGGGGGTATGGCTACACCTTC
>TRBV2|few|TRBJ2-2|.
CASSNTGTGELFF
TGTGCCAGCAGTAATACCGGGACCGGGGAGCTGTTTTTT
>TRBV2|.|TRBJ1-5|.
CASRGTSSNQPQHF
TGTGCCAGCAGGGGGACATCTAGCAATCAGCCCCAGCATTTT
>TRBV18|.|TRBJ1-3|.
CASSPLDDSRSGNTIYF
TGTGCCAGCTCACCATTGGATGACAGCCGCTCTGGAAACACCATATATTTT
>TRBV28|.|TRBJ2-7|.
CASTDISGRLYEQYF
TGTGCCAGCACCGACATTTCGGGACGGCTCTACGAGCAGTACTTC
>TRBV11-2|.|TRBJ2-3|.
CASSINTDTQYF
TGTGCCAGCAGCATAAACACAGATACGCAGTATTTT
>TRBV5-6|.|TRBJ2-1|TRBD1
CASSLQGQQFF
TGTGCCAGCAGCTTACAGGGGCAGCAGTTCTTC
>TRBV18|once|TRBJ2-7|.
CASSQGVVLIYEQYF
TGTGCCAGCTCACAGGGGGTTGTTTTGATCTACGAGCAGTACTTC
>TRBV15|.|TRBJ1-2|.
CATSRDLILDTYGYTF
TGTGCCACCAGCAGAGACCTCATTTTGGACACCTATGGCTACACCTTC
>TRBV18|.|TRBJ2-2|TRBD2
CASSPTSGSNTGELFF
TGTGCCAGCTCTCCAACTAGCGGGTCTAACACCGGGGAGCTGTTTTTT
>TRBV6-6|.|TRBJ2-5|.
CASSYWTDGETQYF
TGTGCCAGCAGTTACTGGACAGATGGGGAGACCCAGTACTTC
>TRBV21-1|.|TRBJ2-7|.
CASRGVGHPYEQYF
TGTGCCAGCAGGGGGGTGGGACACCCCTACGAGCAGTACTTC
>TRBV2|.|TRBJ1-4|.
CASSGGGGAATNEKLFF
TGTGCCAGCAGCGGGGGTGGGGGCGCCGCAACTAATGAAAAACTGTTTTTT
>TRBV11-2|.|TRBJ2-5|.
CASSPYREPEETQYF
TGTGCCAGCAGCCCCTACCGGGAACCGGAGGAGACCCAGTACTTC
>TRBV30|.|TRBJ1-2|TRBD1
CAWSNTGGAGYTF
TGTGCCTGGAGTAATACAGGGGGCGCTGGCTACACCTTC